This is a list of T cell receptor beta chains from one sample in a study of yellow fever vaccine responses in identical twins. TCRdb independently ran MiXCR on the RT-PCR reads; one entry per CDR3 protein. The sample has 15,000 to 20,000 distinct CDR3 sequences, roughly four fifths seen once. Sequencing was performed on T cells from blood (PBMCs), unsorted or a sorted subset (not recorded which), taken before or after yellow fever vaccination (not recorded which). The receptors were gathered from a woman aged 18-30 years who received the yellow fever vaccine. Both conserved end residues are part of each CDR3. The D gene is left open where the match is weak.

V gene: TRBV20-1
D gene: TRBD1
CDR3 protein: CSAREGDRETEAFF

V gene: TRBV2
D gene: TRBD1
CDR3 protein: CASSVTGTGELFF

V gene: TRBV11-2
D gene: TRBD2
CDR3 protein: CASSSSGTSGSYEQYF

V gene: TRBV29-1
D gene: .
CDR3 protein: CSVQGLNEQFF

V gene: TRBV20-1
D gene: TRBD2
CDR3 protein: CSARDWGGRNEQYF

V gene: TRBV19
D gene: .
CDR3 protein: CASSIPGTAYGYTF

V gene: TRBV4-2
D gene: .
CDR3 protein: CASSPDGGNTEAFF

V gene: TRBV9
D gene: .
CDR3 protein: CASSVGGSEQYF

V gene: TRBV11-3
D gene: .
CDR3 protein: CASSPGGVALLNTEAFF

V gene: TRBV29-1
D gene: .
CDR3 protein: CSVGGQETQYF

V gene: TRBV29-1
D gene: .
CDR3 protein: CSVEGPGTYEQYF

V gene: TRBV5-5
D gene: .
CDR3 protein: CASNRLIAKNIQYF

V gene: TRBV7-2
D gene: .
CDR3 protein: CASSLAVGNEQFF

V gene: TRBV11-3
D gene: .
CDR3 protein: CASSQVTGLSSYEQYF

V gene: TRBV4-1
D gene: .
CDR3 protein: CASSQAVAGTGELFF

V gene: TRBV7-2
D gene: .
CDR3 protein: CASSLRIAGGYEQYF

V gene: TRBV24-1
D gene: TRBD1
CDR3 protein: CATSGTGSSYEQYF

V gene: TRBV29-1
D gene: .
CDR3 protein: CSVSGETQYF

V gene: TRBV2
D gene: .
CDR3 protein: CARLEGETQYF

V gene: TRBV2
D gene: .
CDR3 protein: CASSEWETTGEAFF

V gene: TRBV2
D gene: TRBD1
CDR3 protein: CASSSAGTGALNTEAFF

V gene: TRBV29-1
D gene: .
CDR3 protein: CSVDPRINYEQYF

V gene: TRBV7-2
D gene: TRBD2
CDR3 protein: CASSPAGQETQYF

V gene: TRBV7-9
D gene: TRBD1
CDR3 protein: CASSSSDRTYSPLHF

V gene: TRBV20-1
D gene: TRBD1
CDR3 protein: CSANNRDRAETQYF

V gene: TRBV11-1
D gene: TRBD2
CDR3 protein: CASSSGLAGGTDTQYF

V gene: TRBV7-9
D gene: TRBD1
CDR3 protein: CASSLGTGLDTEAFF

V gene: TRBV11-1
D gene: .
CDR3 protein: CASSLLRGSLEETQYF

V gene: TRBV4-3
D gene: TRBD2
CDR3 protein: CASSQFQAGGPSLEQYF

V gene: TRBV11-2
D gene: .
CDR3 protein: CASSLGSLRVDEQFF

V gene: TRBV29-1
D gene: .
CDR3 protein: CSAGGGAYEQYF

V gene: TRBV2
D gene: .
CDR3 protein: CASSKQGRGNQPQHF

V gene: TRBV29-1
D gene: .
CDR3 protein: CSAGLDTEAFF

V gene: TRBV13
D gene: .
CDR3 protein: CASSLGPGGLYEQYF

V gene: TRBV2
D gene: TRBD1
CDR3 protein: CATRDRGQNTGELFF

V gene: TRBV2
D gene: .
CDR3 protein: CASSETVGSLNYEQYF

V gene: TRBV23-1
D gene: .
CDR3 protein: CASSQRADCRKTQYF

V gene: TRBV7-6
D gene: .
CDR3 protein: CASGHPGSPLHF

V gene: TRBV29-1
D gene: .
CDR3 protein: CSGGVLSTDTQYF

V gene: TRBV11-3
D gene: .
CDR3 protein: CASSIPGPSYEQYF

V gene: TRBV11-2
D gene: .
CDR3 protein: CASSSGPQGIWVINEQFF

V gene: TRBV5-5
D gene: .
CDR3 protein: CASSFGTPTYEQYF

V gene: TRBV29-1
D gene: .
CDR3 protein: CSAPPGARTGELFF

V gene: TRBV28
D gene: .
CDR3 protein: CASRATEGLVGNIQYF

V gene: TRBV28
D gene: .
CDR3 protein: CASSVLRGADTQYF

V gene: TRBV29-1
D gene: TRBD1
CDR3 protein: CSVGQGVEQYF

V gene: TRBV4-3
D gene: TRBD2
CDR3 protein: CASSPSREGQDTQYF

V gene: TRBV29-1
D gene: .
CDR3 protein: CTAWGASEAFF

V gene: TRBV10-3
D gene: .
CDR3 protein: CATGGSISNQPQHF

V gene: TRBV5-1
D gene: TRBD2
CDR3 protein: CASSLGLAGDSEQYF

V gene: TRBV2
D gene: .
CDR3 protein: CASSGPGGEQYF

V gene: TRBV19
D gene: TRBD1
CDR3 protein: CASSADRTYNEQFF

V gene: TRBV29-1
D gene: TRBD1
CDR3 protein: CSVLDRDREVNEQFF

V gene: TRBV28
D gene: TRBD2
CDR3 protein: CASSYLAGEVNEQFF

V gene: TRBV6-1
D gene: .
CDR3 protein: CASSLQGVYGYTF

V gene: TRBV11-2
D gene: TRBD2
CDR3 protein: CASGTGVIAGVTDTQYF

V gene: TRBV29-1
D gene: .
CDR3 protein: CSVEDRRQGGSYEQYF

V gene: TRBV4-3
D gene: TRBD2
CDR3 protein: CASSQSGGNTGELFF

V gene: TRBV20-1
D gene: TRBD2
CDR3 protein: CSARLAGVNEQFF